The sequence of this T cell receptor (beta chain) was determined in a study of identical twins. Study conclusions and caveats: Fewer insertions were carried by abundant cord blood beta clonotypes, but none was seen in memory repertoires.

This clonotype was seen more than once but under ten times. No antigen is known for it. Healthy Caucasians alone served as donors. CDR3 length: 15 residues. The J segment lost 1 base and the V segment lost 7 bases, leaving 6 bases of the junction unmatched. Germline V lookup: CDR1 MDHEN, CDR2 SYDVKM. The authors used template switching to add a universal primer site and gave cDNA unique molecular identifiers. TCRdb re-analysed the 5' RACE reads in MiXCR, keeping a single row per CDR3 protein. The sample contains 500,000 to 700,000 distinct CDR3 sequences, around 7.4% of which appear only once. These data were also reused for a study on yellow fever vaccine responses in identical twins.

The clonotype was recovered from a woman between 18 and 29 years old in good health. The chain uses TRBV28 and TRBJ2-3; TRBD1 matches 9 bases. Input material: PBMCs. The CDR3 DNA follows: TGTGCCAGCATACAGGGGGCGCGCGGCACAGATACGCAGTATTTT. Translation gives CASIQGARGTDTQYF. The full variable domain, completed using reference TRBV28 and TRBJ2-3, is DVKVTQSSRYLVKRTGEKVFLECVQDMDHENMFWYRQDPGLGLRLIYFSYDVKMKEKGDIPEGYSVSREKKERFSLILESASTNQTSMYLCASIQGARGTDTQYFGPGTRLTVL.